The entry that follows covers one TCR beta chain sequence. This entry is derived from a study of control samples from healthy donors and cancer patients. Germline CDR1 MNHEY, CDR2 SVGEGT. This CDR3 comprises 12 residues. Deletions cut 4 bases from V and 2 bases from J, with 5 bases between. TCRdb's table, derived via immunoSEQ multiplex PCR, lists solely in-frame clones and lacks some. The sample lists under 85,000 clones; roughly 90% were seen once. This chain connects TRBV6-2 or TRBV6-3 to TRBJ1-2; no definite D call. The source material was PBMCs. The receptor was derived from a man aged 55 to 70 with colorectal cancer. CDR3: CASSSENYGYTF. CDR3 nucleotide sequence: TGTGCCAGCAGTTCAGAAAACTATGGCTACACCTTC.